This T cell receptor (beta chain) was captured in a study of T cell repertoires in cytomegalovirus infection. Study information: Signatures in public TCR beta sequences pointed to both CMV infection and matching HLA type. General study results and limits: Cumulative frequency of public TCR beta families picked out carriers of CMV plus the relevant HLA. The response measured ex vivo was dominated by TCR beta clonotypes (HLA-C-restricted and CMV-specific).

TCRdb called the reads again in MiXCR, with one record for every CDR3 protein. In the table there are some 440,000 distinct CDR3 sequences, approximately 30% of which are singletons. This clonotype was picked up many times. Antigen: not known. Trimming took 0 bases from V and 4 from J, leaving 10 bases between them. Germline CDR1 and CDR2: MNHEY and SVGAGI. The CDR3 length is 14 residues. Sequencing was carried out using PBMCs. The chain has TRBV6-5 and TRBJ2-7; D might be TRBD1 (6 bases). This sequence originates from a human donor in good health (CMV status not recorded). Some clones in this sample may be carry-over from other donors' samples. The CDR3 DNA reads TGTGCCAGCAGTTACTCCGGGACACATTACGAGCAGTACTTC. Amino acids: CASSYSGTHYEQYF.